This T cell receptor (beta chain) was sequenced for a study of blood T cell repertoires in COVID-19. Background on the study: Acute and convalescent COVID-19 specimens originated in the United States, Italy and Spain. The cDNA or gDNA used as material had been derived from T cells, B-cell-depleted T cells, or PBMCs.

This CDR3 comprises 13 residues. V was pared by 8 bases and J by 8 bases, with 16 bases between. Germline V CDR1 and CDR2: MNHEY, SVGAGI. Patients at the Seattle site were enrolled during active infection and followed longitudinally. The authors' processing: Reference gene primer amplification yielded estimated nucleated cell counts. The protocol was immunoSEQ multiplex PCR, while the TCRdb copy is restricted to in-frame clones and leaves out a portion. Clone size and V and J calls were adopted from that table, with D and trimming inferred from the DNA. Altogether a few hundred thousand clones are present, nearly 90% being singletons, with the ten largest covering roughly 2%.

The sample taken for sequencing was peripheral blood. The sequence came from a woman aged 55-70 years with COVID-19, enrolled during active disease. The chain is built from TRBV6-5 and TRBJ1-3, with D unclear. The CDR3 sequence is CASAPDLGDTIYF. CDR3 nucleotide sequence: TGTGCCAGCGCCCCCGACCTGGGAGACACCATATATTTT.